This T cell receptor beta chain comes out of a study of graft-versus-host responses after intestinal transplantation. Graft material was processed, releasing intraepithelial and lamina propria lymphocytes. The CDR3 spans 17 residues. Germline lookup yields CDR1 SNHLY and CDR2 FYNNEI. Trimming took off 5 bases at V and 0 bases at J, with 19 bases between the two ends. Only in-frame clones appear in the TCRdb table, and some are missing; sequencing was by immunoSEQ multiplex PCR. The table shows under 75,000 clones, with 89% occurring only once. This sequence originates from a human patient who received an intestinal transplant, so some T cells may come from the graft donor. The gene calls are TRBV2 and TRBJ1-1; D unresolved. This specimen was ileum tissue, taken 350 to 400 days after transplant. CDR3 bases: TGTGCCAGCAGTTCAATTCCGAGAGCAAATTTGAACACTGAAGCTTTCTTT. Translation: CASSSIPRANLNTEAFF.